This T cell receptor (beta chain) was observed in a study of T cells in Graves' hyperthyroidism and ophthalmopathy. Study-wide points: From stable hyperthyroidism, ophthalmopathy was set apart by a 13 V-J model. Within blood appeared most thyroid clonotypes that had expanded above 0.001.

Amplified regions were TCR beta CDR3 sequences from RNA transcripts. HTBI primers were used for first-round RT-PCR of the TCR CDR3. TCRdb ran MiXCR on the multiplex PCR reads and lists one entry per CDR3 protein. The table records 450,000 to 700,000 distinct CDR3 sequences, 35% to 55% of them present only once. Worth noting for this clonotype: Its antigen remains unidentified.

Lactation, pregnancy, other autoimmune disease or uncontrolled infection led to exclusion of patients. On the basis of clinical symptoms, serum thyroxine and TRAb, thyroid ultrasound and orbital computed tomography, diagnoses were made. This CDR3 region has 13 residues. V lost 3 bases and J lost 8, with 13 bases in between. Germline CDR1 is ENHRY and CDR2 is SYGVKD. This receptor was obtained from an adult woman with Graves' disease, either hyperthyroidism or ophthalmopathy (not recorded which). The chain uses TRBV10-3 and TRBJ1-1; D is unresolved. The sequencing sample was made of peripheral blood or thyroid tissue (not recorded which). The CDR3 is CAISDRSKIEAFF. The CDR3 DNA follows: TGTGCCATCAGTGATAGATCGAAGATCGAAGCTTTCTTT.